This T cell receptor (beta chain) appears in the sequencing data of a study of blood T cell repertoires in COVID-19. Study-wide context: In each case, the material was cDNA or gDNA derived from T cells, B-cell-depleted T cells, or PBMCs.

The CDR3 is made up of 13 amino acids. Trimming left V 3 bases short and J 6 bases short, with 9 bases between. Germline values: CDR1 SNHLY, CDR2 FYNNEI. Repertoires were generated with immunoSEQ multiplex PCR, while TCRdb's copy carries only in-frame clones and drops some. The sample has over 300,000 clones, roughly 90% seen once; the top ten hold roughly 1.2%. The receptor was derived from a man between 40 and 49 years old with acute or convalescent COVID-19. Material for sequencing was peripheral blood. The chain is built from TRBV2 and TRBJ2-1; D gene ambiguous. CDR3 nucleotides: TGTGCCAGCAGTGAGGTGCTAGTCAATGAGCAGTTCTTC. Translating gives CASSEVLVNEQFF.